These T cell receptor beta chains were read from a single sample in a study of CD8+ T cells in alopecia areata. Sequencing was performed with immunoSEQ multiplex PCR; in TCRdb, only in-frame clones are kept and a portion is missing. The sample shows hundreds of thousands of clones, roughly two thirds of them seen only once. This material consisted of CD4+ T cells sorted from blood, taken at week 0. These receptors all come from a human donor with alopecia areata. Both conserved end residues are part of each CDR3. A D gene is named only where the DNA matches it firmly. Clone size is not always given. Where it is, it says once, few, many or a class for expanded clones.

J,D,V,size,CDR3,DNA
TRBJ1-5,.,TRBV30,.,CAWTLGVNQPQHF,TGTGCCTGGACCCTAGGGGTGAATCAGCCCCAGCATTTT
TRBJ2-7,.,TRBV4-2,.,CASSQGLEDEQYF,TGTGCCAGCAGCCAAGGACTAGAGGACGAGCAGTACTTC
TRBJ2-7,TRBD1,TRBV30,.,CAWTGGERGQYF,TGTGCCTGGACAGGGGGAGAACGCGGGCAGTACTTC
TRBJ1-1,.,TRBV28,.,CASRLTVGEAFF,TGTGCCAGCAGACTGACAGTTGGGGAAGCTTTCTTT
TRBJ1-1,.,TRBV5-1,.,CASSPQGPNTEAFF,TGCGCCAGCAGCCCACAGGGCCCGAACACTGAAGCTTTCTTT
TRBJ1-6,.,TRBV19,.,CASNKAEGIVSPLHF,TGTGCCAGTAACAAAGCGGAGGGGATCGTCTCACCCCTCCACTTT
TRBJ2-7,TRBD2,TRBV4-2,.,CASSRERGPRYEQYF,TGTGCCAGCAGCCGCGAGCGGGGGCCCCGCTACGAGCAGTACTTC
TRBJ2-7,.,TRBV30,.,CAWSTGTYEQYF,TGTGCCTGGAGTACAGGGACCTACGAGCAGTACTTC
TRBJ1-1,.,TRBV5-1,.,CASSLELINTEAFF,TGCGCCAGCAGCTTGGAACTGATAAACACTGAAGCTTTCTTT
TRBJ2-7,.,TRBV20-1,once,CSAKLSYEQYF,TGCAGTGCTAAACTTTCCTACGAGCAGTACTTC
TRBJ2-4,TRBD1,TRBV29-1,.,CSVSPNAWFGTVAKNIQYF,TGCAGCGTGTCCCCAAATGCGTGGTTCGGGACAGTAGCCAAAAACATTCAGTACTTC
TRBJ1-2,.,TRBV5-1,.,CASSQLDTGKSYTF,TGCGCCAGCAGCCAACTTGATACAGGGAAGAGCTACACCTTC
TRBJ1-6,.,TRBV2,.,CATRDTNSPLHF,TGTGCCACCCGGGACACTAATTCACCCCTCCACTTT
TRBJ1-2,.,TRBV9,.,CASSDAGRNDYGYTF,TGTGCCAGCAGCGATGCGGGACGGAATGACTATGGCTACACCTTC
TRBJ2-7,.,TRBV7-6,once,CASSLNNEQYF,TGTGCCAGCAGCTTAAACAACGAGCAGTACTTC
TRBJ2-1,.,TRBV30,.,CAWSVSNYNEQFF,TGTGCCTGGAGTGTCAGCAACTACAATGAGCAGTTCTTC
TRBJ2-1,.,TRBV5-1,.,CASSLDREYEQFF,TGCGCCAGCAGCTTGGACAGGGAGTATGAGCAGTTCTTC
TRBJ1-1,TRBD1,TRBV7-2,.,CASSPRGRAGAEAFF,TGTGCCAGCAGCCCCAGGGGGCGCGCGGGCGCTGAAGCTTTCTTT
TRBJ2-3,.,TRBV7-2,.,CASSLVPGPTDTQYF,TGTGCCAGCAGCTTAGTCCCGGGCCCCACAGATACGCAGTATTTT
TRBJ1-5,.,TRBV30,.,CAWSKAGNSNQPQHF,TGTGCCTGGAGTAAAGCTGGGAATAGCAATCAGCCCCAGCATTTT
TRBJ2-5,.,TRBV5-1,.,CASGVKGPQETQYF,TGCGCCAGCGGTGTGAAGGGTCCCCAAGAGACCCAGTACTTC
TRBJ2-5,.,TRBV30,.,CAWGRDSQGETQYF,TGTGCCTGGGGCCGGGACTCCCAAGGAGAGACCCAGTACTTC
TRBJ2-1,TRBD2,TRBV29-1,.,CSVGGGAYNEQFF,TGCAGCGTTGGCGGGGGTGCCTACAATGAGCAGTTCTTC
TRBJ1-5,.,TRBV18,.,CASSPTDSSNQPQHF,TGTGCCAGCTCACCCACGGACAGCTCAAATCAGCCCCAGCATTTT
TRBJ2-6,.,TRBV7-9,.,CASSPNLSGANVLTF,TGTGCCAGCAGCCCCAATCTATCTGGGGCCAACGTCCTGACTTTC
TRBJ2-1,.,TRBV7-9,.,CASSPLPGPEQFF,TGTGCCAGCAGCCCACTGCCGGGGCCGGAGCAGTTCTTC
TRBJ2-1,TRBD1,TRBV7-3,.,CASSQTGGNEQFF,TGTGCCAGCAGCCAAACAGGGGGCAATGAGCAGTTCTTC
TRBJ2-5,TRBD2,TRBV7-2,.,CASSSTSGESQETQYF,TGTGCCAGCAGCTCGACTAGCGGGGAAAGTCAAGAGACCCAGTACTTC
TRBJ1-1,.,TRBV30,.,CAWRIKAANTEAFF,TGTGCCTGGAGGATAAAGGCGGCGAACACTGAAGCTTTCTTT
TRBJ1-6,.,TRBV9,.,CASSGGVRNSPLHF,TGTGCCAGCAGCGGAGGGGTTCGGAATTCACCCCTCCACTTT
TRBJ1-2,TRBD1,TRBV6-5,.,CASSSYRGRYTF,TGTGCCAGCAGCTCTTACAGGGGCCGCTACACCTTC
TRBJ2-3,.,TRBV15,.,CATSRDFRIRTDTQYF,TGTGCCACCAGCAGAGATTTCAGGATTCGGACAGATACGCAGTATTTT
TRBJ1-2,TRBD1,TRBV7-2,few,CASRWGQGWYGYTF,TGTGCCAGCAGATGGGGACAGGGTTGGTATGGCTACACCTTC
TRBJ2-5,.,TRBV30,once,CAWSGGSGTQYF,TGTGCCTGGAGTGGAGGTTCGGGGACCCAGTACTTC
TRBJ1-1,.,TRBV30,.,CAWSVLGASEAFF,TGTGCCTGGAGTGTACTGGGGGCCTCTGAAGCTTTCTTT
TRBJ1-2,.,TRBV9,.,CASSGESSTDYGYTF,TGTGCCAGCAGCGGAGAATCCAGCACGGACTATGGCTACACCTTC
TRBJ1-3,TRBD1,TRBV30,.,CAWSAGTAGNTIYF,TGTGCCTGGAGCGCCGGGACAGCTGGAAACACCATATATTTT
TRBJ1-6,.,TRBV4-1,few,CASSQVPNSPLHF,TGCGCCAGCAGCCAAGTGCCAAATTCACCCCTCCACTTT
TRBJ2-1,.,TRBV7-9,.,CASSFRGSDEQFF,TGTGCCAGCAGCTTCAGGGGAAGCGATGAGCAGTTCTTC
TRBJ2-7,TRBD1,TRBV30,.,CAWTTGVSPYEQYF,TGTGCCTGGACCACAGGGGTATCCCCCTACGAGCAGTACTTC